Sequencing of this T cell receptor beta chain was carried out in a study of identical twins. MiXCR was run by TCRdb on the 5' RACE reads, yielding one entry per CDR3 protein. The sample has about 920,000 distinct CDR3 sequences, 9% to 15% seen once. There are a few counts of this clonotype. Antigen: not known. Study-level points and caveats: Models came in too low on out-of-frame TCR alpha sharing in monozygotic twins. Insertion counts were lower in abundant cord blood beta clonotypes, a trend that memory repertoires did not show. Twin pairs had excess sharing that was weaker in beta out-of-frame sequences.

These sequences were also reported in another study, on yellow fever vaccine responses in identical twins.

The specimen was PBMCs. This TCR was sampled from a woman younger than 35 in good health.

CDR3 amino acids: CASSPQQGSYEQYF. CDR3 in DNA: TGTGCCAGCTCACCACAACAGGGCTCCTACGAGCAGTACTTC. The rearrangement joins TRBV18 to TRBJ2-7, with a weak D call TRBD1 (6 bases). The V gene lost 1 base and the J gene lost 0 bases, with 7 bases spanning the gap. The CDR3 spans 14 residues. The V gene's germline CDR1 is KGHSH and CDR2 LQKENI.